These T cell receptor beta chains were read from a single sample in a study of OX40 agonist ivuxolimab in advanced cancers. TCRdb keeps only in-frame clones here, not all; method: immunoSEQ multiplex PCR. This table has approximately 54,000 clones, about four fifths appearing once. Source: CD4+ or CD8+ T cells sorted from blood, taken in a trial of the OX40 agonist ivuxolimab. These receptors were obtained from an adult with an advanced solid tumor such as melanoma, head and neck, liver or kidney cancer. The CDR3 runs from the conserved cysteine through the conserved F or W. A D gene is named only where the DNA matches it firmly. The size field is filled for only some rows; it gives once, few, many or a size class.

V gene: TRBV7-6
J gene: TRBJ1-6
clone size: NA
D gene: NA
CDR3 DNA: TGTGCCAGCAGCTCCCTATCGGGGGGCGATTCACCCCTCCACTTT
CDR3 protein: CASSSLSGGDSPLHF

V gene: TRBV2
J gene: TRBJ2-1
clone size: NA
D gene: NA
CDR3 DNA: TGTGCCAGTTGGGACGGGAGCTCCTACAATGAGCAGTTCTTC
CDR3 protein: CASWDGSSYNEQFF

V gene: TRBV6-1
J gene: TRBJ1-1
clone size: NA
D gene: TRBD1
CDR3 DNA: TGTGCCAGCAGTCCGTGGACAGGGGAGAACACTGAAGCTTTCTTT
CDR3 protein: CASSPWTGENTEAFF

V gene: TRBV18
J gene: TRBJ1-3
clone size: NA
D gene: TRBD1
CDR3 DNA: TGTGCCAGCTCACCAAATTCGGGACAGCCCTCTGGAAACACCATATATTTT
CDR3 protein: CASSPNSGQPSGNTIYF

V gene: TRBV7-9
J gene: TRBJ1-1
clone size: few
D gene: NA
CDR3 DNA: TGTGCCAGCAGCATTAGTACGGGGGTGGCTGAAGCTTTCTTT
CDR3 protein: CASSISTGVAEAFF

V gene: TRBV15
J gene: TRBJ2-1
clone size: NA
D gene: NA
CDR3 DNA: TGTGCCACCAGCAGGGGACACAACACATACAATGAGCAGTTCTTC
CDR3 protein: CATSRGHNTYNEQFF

V gene: TRBV5-1
J gene: TRBJ2-3
clone size: NA
D gene: NA
CDR3 DNA: TGCGCCAGCAGCTTGGGGCGAGGGACAGATACGCAGTATTTT
CDR3 protein: CASSLGRGTDTQYF

V gene: TRBV9
J gene: TRBJ1-3
clone size: NA
D gene: NA
CDR3 DNA: TGTGCCAGCAGCTCTACGTTGGGTGACACCATATATTTT
CDR3 protein: CASSSTLGDTIYF

V gene: TRBV18
J gene: TRBJ1-3
clone size: NA
D gene: NA
CDR3 DNA: TGTGCCAGCTCACCCGAGGTCGAGGGTTTCTCTGGAAACACCATATATTTT
CDR3 protein: CASSPEVEGFSGNTIYF

V gene: TRBV4-1
J gene: TRBJ1-2
clone size: few
D gene: NA
CDR3 DNA: TGCGCCAGCAGCCAGAGAAGAAGCCCGGGGGGCTACACCTTC
CDR3 protein: CASSQRRSPGGYTF

V gene: TRBV6-6
J gene: TRBJ2-2
clone size: once
D gene: NA
CDR3 DNA: TGTGCCAGCAGGGCGGGCACCGGGGAGCTGTTTTTT
CDR3 protein: CASRAGTGELFF

V gene: TRBV5-1
J gene: TRBJ2-1
clone size: NA
D gene: NA
CDR3 DNA: TGCGCCAGCAGCTTGGAAGTGGGGGGGCCTAATGAGCAGTTCTTC
CDR3 protein: CASSLEVGGPNEQFF

V gene: TRBV7-8
J gene: TRBJ2-5
clone size: NA
D gene: NA
CDR3 DNA: TGTGCCAGCAGCTTATCCCATGTTAAACAAGAGACCCAGTACTTC
CDR3 protein: CASSLSHVKQETQYF

V gene: TRBV11-2
J gene: TRBJ2-1
clone size: NA
D gene: TRBD2
CDR3 DNA: TGTGCCAGCAGCCGAGGACTAGCGGGGGGCTACAATGAGCAGTTCTTC
CDR3 protein: CASSRGLAGGYNEQFF

V gene: TRBV5-6
J gene: TRBJ2-6
clone size: NA
D gene: NA
CDR3 DNA: TGTGCCAGCAGCTCTTTCAAAGACAGGCGATACTCTGGGGCCAACGTCCTGACTTTC
CDR3 protein: CASSSFKDRRYSGANVLTF

V gene: TRBV7-7
J gene: TRBJ2-7
clone size: NA
D gene: NA
CDR3 DNA: TGTGCCAGCAGCGATCTAGGATCCCCCTACGAGCAGTACTTC
CDR3 protein: CASSDLGSPYEQYF

V gene: TRBV13
J gene: TRBJ2-5
clone size: NA
D gene: TRBD2
CDR3 DNA: TGTGCCAGCAGCTCCGTCCGGACTAGAGGGACCCGAGAGACCCAGTACTTC
CDR3 protein: CASSSVRTRGTRETQYF

V gene: TRBV5-1
J gene: TRBJ2-5
clone size: once
D gene: TRBD2
CDR3 DNA: TGCGCCAGCAGCTTGGGGCTAGCGGGGGCCTATTCAAAGACCCAGTACTTC
CDR3 protein: CASSLGLAGAYSKTQYF

V gene: TRBV6-6
J gene: TRBJ1-6
clone size: NA
D gene: NA
CDR3 DNA: TGTGCCAGCAGGCCACCCGACGGGGAGAGTTCACCCCTCCACTTT
CDR3 protein: CASRPPDGESSPLHF

V gene: TRBV6-5
J gene: TRBJ1-3
clone size: once
D gene: NA
CDR3 DNA: TGTGCCAGCAGTTCCGGCCACACCATATATTTT
CDR3 protein: CASSSGHTIYF

V gene: TRBV2
J gene: TRBJ1-1
clone size: few
D gene: TRBD1
CDR3 DNA: TGTGCCAGCAGTACAGGACAGGGGATGACTGAAGCTTTCTTT
CDR3 protein: CASSTGQGMTEAFF

V gene: TRBV2
J gene: TRBJ2-2
clone size: NA
D gene: NA
CDR3 DNA: TGTGCCAGCAGGCAGGGGGGAGAGCTGTTTTTT
CDR3 protein: CASRQGGELFF

V gene: TRBV11-3
J gene: TRBJ2-5
clone size: NA
D gene: NA
CDR3 DNA: TGTGCCAGCAGCTTCGGCCAGCAAGAGACCCAGTACTTC
CDR3 protein: CASSFGQQETQYF

V gene: TRBV7-2
J gene: TRBJ2-5
clone size: NA
D gene: NA
CDR3 DNA: TGTGCCAGCAGCCAGGGCCCCGGGGGCCCAGAGACCCAGTACTTC
CDR3 protein: CASSQGPGGPETQYF

V gene: TRBV7-2
J gene: TRBJ2-3
clone size: NA
D gene: TRBD2
CDR3 DNA: TGTGCCAGCAGCCTTCTAGCGGGGGGGCAGGGAGATACGCAGTATTTT
CDR3 protein: CASSLLAGGQGDTQYF

V gene: TRBV5-1
J gene: TRBJ2-2
clone size: NA
D gene: NA
CDR3 DNA: TGCGCCAGCAGCTTGGATACAGGGCCCTCGTCGAACACCGGGGAGCTGTTTTTT
CDR3 protein: CASSLDTGPSSNTGELFF

V gene: TRBV5-5
J gene: TRBJ2-2
clone size: medium-sized
D gene: NA
CDR3 DNA: TGTGCCAGCAGCTGGGGGAGAGGGGAGCTGTTTTTT
CDR3 protein: CASSWGRGELFF

V gene: TRBV7-9
J gene: TRBJ2-7
clone size: NA
D gene: TRBD1
CDR3 DNA: TGTGCCAGCAGCCGGACAGGGGGGTACGAGCAGTACTTC
CDR3 protein: CASSRTGGYEQYF

V gene: TRBV19
J gene: TRBJ2-6
clone size: NA
D gene: NA
CDR3 DNA: TGTGCCAGTAGGCGGTGGACGTCTGGGGCCAACGTCCTGACTTTC
CDR3 protein: CASRRWTSGANVLTF

V gene: TRBV19
J gene: TRBJ1-2
clone size: NA
D gene: NA
CDR3 DNA: TGTGCCAGTAGTTTGGAGAGGTACTATGGCTACACCTTC
CDR3 protein: CASSLERYYGYTF

V gene: TRBV28
J gene: TRBJ2-5
clone size: NA
D gene: TRBD2
CDR3 DNA: TGTGCCAGCAGTTCATCCCGGGGGGAGCGGACCCAGTACTTC
CDR3 protein: CASSSSRGERTQYF

V gene: TRBV14
J gene: TRBJ1-2
clone size: NA
D gene: TRBD1
CDR3 DNA: TGTGCCAGCAGCCGCGAGGGGGCACGCAACTATGGCTACACCTTC
CDR3 protein: CASSREGARNYGYTF

V gene: TRBV13
J gene: TRBJ2-7
clone size: NA
D gene: NA
CDR3 DNA: TGTGCCAGCAGCTCCAGGGTTCCCCCCTACGAGCAGTACTTC
CDR3 protein: CASSSRVPPYEQYF

V gene: TRBV5-6
J gene: TRBJ2-7
clone size: NA
D gene: NA
CDR3 DNA: TGTGCCAGCAGCTCCCAGATTTACGAGCAGTACTTC
CDR3 protein: CASSSQIYEQYF

V gene: TRBV19
J gene: TRBJ1-2
clone size: NA
D gene: NA
CDR3 DNA: TGTGCCAGTAGGGAACAGGGCCTGGCCTATGGCTACACCTTC
CDR3 protein: CASREQGLAYGYTF

V gene: TRBV5-1
J gene: TRBJ2-7
clone size: NA
D gene: TRBD1
CDR3 DNA: TGCGCCAGCAGCCCCCACAGGGGCTACGAGCAGTACTTC
CDR3 protein: CASSPHRGYEQYF

V gene: TRBV6-5
J gene: TRBJ2-1
clone size: NA
D gene: NA
CDR3 DNA: TGTGCCAGCAGTTACCGAGGGACACCTTTCTACAATGAGCAGTTCTTC
CDR3 protein: CASSYRGTPFYNEQFF

V gene: TRBV7-2
J gene: TRBJ2-3
clone size: NA
D gene: TRBD2
CDR3 DNA: TGTGCCAGCAGCTTACGGGCTAGCGGGGGACCTAATACGCAGTATTTT
CDR3 protein: CASSLRASGGPNTQYF

V gene: TRBV7-9
J gene: TRBJ2-7
clone size: NA
D gene: TRBD1
CDR3 DNA: TGTGCCAGCAGCCGAAGTACCGGGACAGGGATCAACGAGCAGTACTTC
CDR3 protein: CASSRSTGTGINEQYF

V gene: TRBV5-6
J gene: TRBJ2-7
clone size: once
D gene: TRBD1
CDR3 DNA: TGTGCCAGCAGCTTGCCTGCAGGGGGCGAGCAGTACTTC
CDR3 protein: CASSLPAGGEQYF

V gene: TRBV19
J gene: TRBJ2-2
clone size: NA
D gene: NA
CDR3 DNA: TGTGCCAGTAGTATAGGTACCAGTAGGAACACCGGGGAGCTGTTTTTT
CDR3 protein: CASSIGTSRNTGELFF

V gene: TRBV6-1
J gene: TRBJ1-5
clone size: NA
D gene: NA
CDR3 DNA: TGTGCCAGCATGGGGGCTAGCAATCAGCCCCAGCATTTT
CDR3 protein: CASMGASNQPQHF

V gene: TRBV27
J gene: TRBJ1-1
clone size: NA
D gene: NA
CDR3 DNA: TGTGCCAGCAGTTATCAGGGTTCCAAGGGCACTGAAGCTTTCTTT
CDR3 protein: CASSYQGSKGTEAFF

V gene: TRBV7-6
J gene: TRBJ2-5
clone size: NA
D gene: NA
CDR3 DNA: TGTGCCAGCAGTCTAGGCCCGACCCAGTACTTC
CDR3 protein: CASSLGPTQYF

V gene: TRBV7-8
J gene: TRBJ2-5
clone size: NA
D gene: TRBD1
CDR3 DNA: TGTGCCAGCAGCTTGGACAGGGGTGGAAGGACCCAGTACTTC
CDR3 protein: CASSLDRGGRTQYF

V gene: TRBV2
J gene: TRBJ2-1
clone size: NA
D gene: TRBD2
CDR3 DNA: TGTGCCAGCAGTGAAGCAAAATTAGCGGGCCTGTACAATGAGCAGTTCTTC
CDR3 protein: CASSEAKLAGLYNEQFF

V gene: TRBV27
J gene: TRBJ2-7
clone size: NA
D gene: TRBD1
CDR3 DNA: TGTGCCAGCAGTTTATCGGGACAGGTTCCCTACGAGCAGTACTTC
CDR3 protein: CASSLSGQVPYEQYF

V gene: TRBV5-1
J gene: TRBJ1-5
clone size: NA
D gene: NA
CDR3 DNA: TGCGCCAGCAGCTTGGATGGTGGGCTCAGCAATCAGCCCCAGCATTTT
CDR3 protein: CASSLDGGLSNQPQHF

V gene: TRBV7-2
J gene: TRBJ1-2
clone size: NA
D gene: NA
CDR3 DNA: TGTGCCAGCAGCGTAAGACTTCGGCAAGACTATGGCTACACCTTC
CDR3 protein: CASSVRLRQDYGYTF

V gene: TRBV9
J gene: TRBJ2-7
clone size: once
D gene: NA
CDR3 DNA: TGTGCCAGCAGCGTAGGCAGCCACCTACGAGAGCAGTACTTC
CDR3 protein: CASSVGSHLREQYF

V gene: TRBV11-3
J gene: TRBJ2-7
clone size: NA
D gene: TRBD1
CDR3 DNA: TGTGCTTCGGGACAGGGGGTCCCCTACGAGCAGTACTTC
CDR3 protein: CASGQGVPYEQYF

V gene: TRBV9
J gene: TRBJ1-2
clone size: NA
D gene: TRBD1
CDR3 DNA: TGTGCCAGCAGGAACCCTAGGGGGACAGGGGCGAATTATGGCTACACCTTC
CDR3 protein: CASRNPRGTGANYGYTF

V gene: TRBV9
J gene: TRBJ2-3
clone size: NA
D gene: NA
CDR3 DNA: TGTGCCAGCAGCGTAGTGGGGCAGACAAGCACAGATACGCAGTATTTT
CDR3 protein: CASSVVGQTSTDTQYF

V gene: TRBV18
J gene: TRBJ1-1
clone size: NA
D gene: NA
CDR3 DNA: TGTGCCAGCTCACCACAGGGCTGGGGGGACACTGAAGCTTTCTTT
CDR3 protein: CASSPQGWGDTEAFF

V gene: TRBV4-1
J gene: TRBJ2-3
clone size: once
D gene: NA
CDR3 DNA: TGCGCCAGCAGCCACCATCCCCAGACAGATACGCAGTATTTT
CDR3 protein: CASSHHPQTDTQYF